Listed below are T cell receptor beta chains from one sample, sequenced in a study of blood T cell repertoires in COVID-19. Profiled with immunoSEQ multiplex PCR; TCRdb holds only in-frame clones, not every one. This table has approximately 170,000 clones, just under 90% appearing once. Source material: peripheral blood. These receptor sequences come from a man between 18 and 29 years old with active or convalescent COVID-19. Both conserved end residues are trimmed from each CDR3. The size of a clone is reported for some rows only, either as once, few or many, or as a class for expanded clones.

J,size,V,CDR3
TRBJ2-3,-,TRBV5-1,ASSLGTARITDTQY
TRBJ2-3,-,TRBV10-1,ASSETSGGSLRLTDTQY
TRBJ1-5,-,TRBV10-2,ASSGVNQPQH
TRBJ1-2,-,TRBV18,ASSPQGSDYGYT
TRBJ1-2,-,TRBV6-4,ASSDSQGARGGYT
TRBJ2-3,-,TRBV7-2,ASGSIVLDTQY
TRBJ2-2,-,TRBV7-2,ASSSGGARWELF
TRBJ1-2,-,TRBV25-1,ASSDPGQGIGGYT
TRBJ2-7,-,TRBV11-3,ASSQGLGNEQY
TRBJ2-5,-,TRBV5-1,AGPRGTTKNREETQY
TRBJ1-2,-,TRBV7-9,ASSGMVEGAYGYT
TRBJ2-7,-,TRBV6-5,ASPPLGTGDHEQY
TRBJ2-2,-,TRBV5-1,ASSLPRGNTGELF
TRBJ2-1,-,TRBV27,ASSFGGAYNEQF
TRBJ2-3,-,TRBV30,AWSAGTASDTQY
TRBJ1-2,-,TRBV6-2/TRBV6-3,ASSSDTGLTMGYT
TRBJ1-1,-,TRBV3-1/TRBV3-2,ASSRQGSVKEAF
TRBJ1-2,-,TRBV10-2,ASSESPGHYGYT
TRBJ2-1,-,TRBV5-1,ASSLVPGSYNEQF
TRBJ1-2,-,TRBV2,ASSPPTVPGYT
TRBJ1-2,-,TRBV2,ASGDRNYGYT
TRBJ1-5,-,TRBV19,ASSMDRGSNQPQH
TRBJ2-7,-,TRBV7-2,ASSLLAGGTYEQY
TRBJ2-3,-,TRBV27,ASSPDRGTRGDTQY
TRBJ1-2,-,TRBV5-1,ASNPTPDSYGYT
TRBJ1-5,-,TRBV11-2,ASSRTGRSNQPQH
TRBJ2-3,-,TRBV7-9,ASSLVSPGGTDTQY
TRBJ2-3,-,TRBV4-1,ASSQDSGTDTQY
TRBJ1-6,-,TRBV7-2,ASSLLTGMSSPLH
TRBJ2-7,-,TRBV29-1,SVGQVEPYEQY
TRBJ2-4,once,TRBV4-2,ASSQDYSGTSVAKNIQY
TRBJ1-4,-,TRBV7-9,ASSTSRTGNEKLF
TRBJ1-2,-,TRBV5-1,ASSLGGAYGYT
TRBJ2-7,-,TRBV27,ASSPSGWHEQY
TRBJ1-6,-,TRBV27,ASSLSGHYNSPLH
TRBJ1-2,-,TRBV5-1,ASSLDRGNYGYT
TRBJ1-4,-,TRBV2,ATPPFQQGPNEKLF
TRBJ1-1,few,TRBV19,ASSVTGAMNTEAF
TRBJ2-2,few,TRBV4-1,ASSEGQSTGELF
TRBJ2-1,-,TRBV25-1,ASSEQARYTNEQF
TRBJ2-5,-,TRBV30,AWTSRETQY